This is a list of T cell receptor beta chains from one sample in a study of CD8 T cells in Susac syndrome. MiXCR was run by TCRdb on the immunoSEQ multiplex PCR reads, yielding one entry per CDR3 protein. The sample records about 140,000 distinct CDR3 sequences, around 94% being singletons. The sequenced sample consisted of CD8+ T cells from PBMCs. The receptors shown here come from a human donor in good health. Both conserved end residues are part of each CDR3. A D gene is named only where the DNA matches it firmly. Part of the rows lack a size; the others show once, few, many or a class for expanded clones.

TRBV19	.	.	TRBJ2-3	TGTGCCAGTACCCGAGGGGCCACAGATACGCAGTATTTT	CASTRGATDTQYF
TRBV21-1	.	.	TRBJ2-3	TGTGCCAGCGCGCGGAGCCGAGGGTTCTATTGCACAGATACGCAGTATTTT	CASARSRGFYCTDTQYF
TRBV28	.	.	TRBJ2-7	TGTGCCAGCAGAAACCGGGACGGCTCCTACGAGCAGTACTTC	CASRNRDGSYEQYF
TRBV29-1	.	.	TRBJ1-1	TGCAGCGTTGTAGCGGGGACACCGACTGAAGCTTTCTTT	CSVVAGTPTEAFF
TRBV27	.	TRBD1	TRBJ1-2	TGTGCCAGCAGTTTGCGGGCAGGGGGCGCGGAGGGCTACACCTTC	CASSLRAGGAEGYTF
TRBV11-2	.	.	TRBJ2-5	TGTGCCAGCAGCTTAGAGGAGCGCACCCAAGAGACCCAGTACTTC	CASSLEERTQETQYF
TRBV7-9	.	TRBD1	TRBJ1-2	TGTGCCAGCAGCCCCCAAGACAGGGACGGGGGCTACACCTTC	CASSPQDRDGGYTF
TRBV4-1	.	.	TRBJ2-1	TGCGCCAGCAGCCCTTACGGGGGCAGGGGGGAAGAGGAGCAGTTCTTC	CASSPYGGRGEEEQFF
TRBV2	.	TRBD2	TRBJ2-4	TGTGCCAGCAGTGAACGACTAGCGGACATTCAGTACTTC	CASSERLADIQYF
TRBV27	.	TRBD2	TRBJ2-1	TGTGCCAGCAGCGGACTAGCGGGAGGGTTGGAGCAGTTCTTC	CASSGLAGGLEQFF
TRBV27	.	.	TRBJ2-7	TGTGCCAGCAGTTTAGTGGAGGGGTCGCACGAGCAGTACTTC	CASSLVEGSHEQYF
TRBV7-2	.	TRBD2	TRBJ2-1	TGTGCCAGCAGCATGGGACTAGCGGGCGTGGATAATGAGCAGTTCTTC	CASSMGLAGVDNEQFF
TRBV4-3	.	.	TRBJ2-5	TGCGCCAGCAGCCAAAAGATTGAGGAGACCCAGTACTTC	CASSQKIEETQYF
TRBV27	.	.	TRBJ2-7	TGTGCCAGCAGTTTAGGAGTTGCCTCCTACGAGCAGTACTTC	CASSLGVASYEQYF
TRBV7-6	.	.	TRBJ2-5	TGTGCCAGCAGCTTAGCGGCAGGGGAGGAGACCCAGTACTTC	CASSLAAGEETQYF
TRBV20-1	.	TRBD1	TRBJ2-7	TGCAGTGCTAGAGGGACAGGGGTCGAGCAGTACTTC	CSARGTGVEQYF
TRBV20-1	.	.	TRBJ2-7	TGCAGTGCTAGAGAACTTATCGCAGGCTTAACCTACGAGCAGTACTTC	CSARELIAGLTYEQYF
TRBV28	.	.	TRBJ1-2	TGTGCCAGTTCAAGTCCGGGAGGGAACTATGGCTACACCTTC	CASSSPGGNYGYTF
TRBV28	.	.	TRBJ2-5	TGTGCCAGCAGTTTATTGGAGGGAGGAAGGTTGGAGACCCAGTACTTC	CASSLLEGGRLETQYF
TRBV18	.	TRBD1	TRBJ2-5	TGTGCCAGCTCACCGACAGGGGGCGACCAAGAGACCCAGTACTTC	CASSPTGGDQETQYF
TRBV20-1	.	TRBD2	TRBJ2-1	TGCAGTGCTAGGGGGACTAGCGGGAGAAATGAGCAGTTCTTC	CSARGTSGRNEQFF
TRBV27	.	TRBD2	TRBJ2-5	TGTGCCAGCAGTGGGCCTAGCGGGAGCCAAGAGACCCAGTACTTC	CASSGPSGSQETQYF
TRBV20-1	.	TRBD2	TRBJ2-4	TGCAGTGCTAGAAAGCGACTAGCGGGCCAGATTCAGTACTTC	CSARKRLAGQIQYF
TRBV27	.	.	TRBJ2-3	TGTGCCAGCAGTTTATTGGGGGCGCCACCCACAGATACGCAGTATTTT	CASSLLGAPPTDTQYF
TRBV29-1	.	.	TRBJ1-2	TGCAGCGTTGCCGACAGAGACTATGGCTACACCTTC	CSVADRDYGYTF
TRBV7-2	.	.	TRBJ2-6	TGTGCCAGCAGCTTCGCCGTGACAGGAGTTTCTGGGGCCAACGTCCTGACTTTC	CASSFAVTGVSGANVLTF
TRBV15	.	TRBD1	TRBJ2-7	TGTGCCACCAGCACCGGACAGGGTAGCGAGCAGTACTTC	CATSTGQGSEQYF
TRBV5-1	.	TRBD1	TRBJ2-5	TGCGCCAGCAGCTCGAGCCCCGGGACAGGGGGCGTAGGAGGGGAGACCCAGTACTTC	CASSSSPGTGGVGGETQYF
TRBV29-1	.	TRBD2	TRBJ2-2	TGCAGCAAAAAAGCGGGAGACGGGGAGCTGTTTTTT	CSKKAGDGELFF
TRBV20-1	once	TRBD1	TRBJ2-7	TGCAGTGCTCCCACAGGGACAGGGGGCTCCTACGAGCAGTACTTC	CSAPTGTGGSYEQYF
TRBV7-8	once	TRBD1	TRBJ2-1	TGTGCCAGCAGCTTAGAGGGGGCGAATGAGCAGTTCTTC	CASSLEGANEQFF
TRBV27	.	.	TRBJ1-5	TGTGCCAGCAGCCGATACAGGGAGGAGCAGCCCCAGCATTTT	CASSRYREEQPQHF
TRBV6-1	.	.	TRBJ2-1	TGTGCCAGCAGTGAAGCACTGATCCCCTACAATGAGCAGTTCTTC	CASSEALIPYNEQFF
TRBV24-1	.	.	TRBJ2-1	TGTGCCACCAGTGATATGATAGCAAGTGAGCAGTTCTTC	CATSDMIASEQFF
TRBV28	.	TRBD1	TRBJ1-2	TGTGCCAGCACCCCTACAGGGGGCCAGTATGGCTACACCTTC	CASTPTGGQYGYTF
TRBV20-1	.	TRBD1	TRBJ1-1	TGCCACGTCCCAACAGGGGACGTTCTTTACACTGAAGCTTTCTTT	CHVPTGDVLYTEAFF
TRBV20-1	.	TRBD2	TRBJ2-7	TGCAGTGCTAGAGATCGCAGCGGGAGGGCCGACGAGCAGTACTTC	CSARDRSGRADEQYF
TRBV2	.	.	TRBJ2-1	TGTGCCAGCAGTGATGAGACCGATGAGCAGTTCTTC	CASSDETDEQFF
TRBV20-1	.	TRBD2	TRBJ2-1	TGCAGTGCTAAACTAGCGGAGGAGACCTACAATGAGCAGTTCTTC	CSAKLAEETYNEQFF
TRBV2	.	TRBD2	TRBJ2-2	TGTGCCAGAAGAGCGGGAATCACCGGGGAGCTGTTTTTT	CARRAGITGELFF
TRBV14	.	.	TRBJ2-5	TGTGCCAGCAGCCGAGGACGGTTACAAGAGACCCAGTACTTC	CASSRGRLQETQYF
TRBV28	.	.	TRBJ1-5	TGTGCCAGCAGGACCCCCGGGACCCTCAATCAGCCCCAGCATTTT	CASRTPGTLNQPQHF
TRBV27	.	.	TRBJ1-1	TGTGCCAGCAGTTTTTCGGGGTTCGACACTGAAGCTTTCTTT	CASSFSGFDTEAFF
TRBV27	once	TRBD1	TRBJ2-7	TGTGCCAGCAGTAGACTCCTGACAGGGGGCGAGCAGTACTTC	CASSRLLTGGEQYF
TRBV28	.	.	TRBJ1-2	TGTGCCAGCAGTTTAACAGGGCGAATAGGCTACACCTTC	CASSLTGRIGYTF
TRBV5-6	.	TRBD2	TRBJ2-1	TGTGCCAGCAGCTTGGGGACTAGCGGGCCAAGCTCCTACAATGAGCAGTTCTTC	CASSLGTSGPSSYNEQFF
TRBV30	.	.	TRBJ2-7	TGTGCCTGGAGTGTACTATCCCCCTACGAGCAGTACTTC	CAWSVLSPYEQYF
TRBV27	.	TRBD2	TRBJ2-7	TGTGCCAGCAGTTTGTCCGGACTAGCTTCATACGAGCAGTACTTC	CASSLSGLASYEQYF